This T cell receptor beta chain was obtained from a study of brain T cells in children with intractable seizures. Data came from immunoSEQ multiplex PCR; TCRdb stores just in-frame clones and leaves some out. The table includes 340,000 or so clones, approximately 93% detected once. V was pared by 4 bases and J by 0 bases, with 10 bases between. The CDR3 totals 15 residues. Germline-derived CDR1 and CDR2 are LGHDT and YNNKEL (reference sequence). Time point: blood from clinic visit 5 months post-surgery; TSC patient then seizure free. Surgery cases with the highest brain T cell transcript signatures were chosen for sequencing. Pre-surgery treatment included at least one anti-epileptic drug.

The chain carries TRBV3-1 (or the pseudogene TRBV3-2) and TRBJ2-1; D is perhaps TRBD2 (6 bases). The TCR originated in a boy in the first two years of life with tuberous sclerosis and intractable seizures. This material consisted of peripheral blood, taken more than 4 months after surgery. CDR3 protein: CASSLVGGSYNEQFF. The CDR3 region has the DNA TGTGCCAGCAGCCTCGTGGGAGGCTCCTACAATGAGCAGTTCTTC.